The rows below give T cell receptor beta chains drawn from one sample of a study of shared clonotypes between healthy human individuals. TCRdb keeps only in-frame clones here, not all; method: immunoSEQ multiplex PCR. Counted here are some 900,000 clones, 76% occurring once; the ten biggest clones make up around 1.5%. Sequenced input: memory CD4+ T cells sorted from blood. The receptors stem from a man between 18 and 29 years old in good health. Both conserved end residues are part of each CDR3. D genes are given only for firm matches. Clone size is not always given. Where it is, it says once, few, many or a class for expanded clones.

V gene	clone size	CDR3 length	D gene	J gene	CDR3 DNA	CDR3 protein
TRBV21-1	.	21	.	TRBJ2-1	TGTGCCAGCAGTCGACCTGAGGCCATACTAGCGGGAGGGGGCTCCTACAATGAGCAGTTCTTC	CASSRPEAILAGGGSYNEQFF
TRBV6-5	.	13	.	TRBJ1-6	TGTGCCAGCAGTTATTCACACGAAGCACCCCTCCACTTT	CASSYSHEAPLHF
TRBV7-9	.	15	.	TRBJ2-5	TGTGCCAGCACCCTCCTGTTCGGCCCACAAGAGACCCAGTACTTC	CASTLLFGPQETQYF
TRBV5-1	few	15	.	TRBJ2-3	TGCGCCAGCGCTAGTTGGGGGGCGGACGCAGATACGCAGTATTTT	CASASWGADADTQYF
TRBV5-4	.	13	.	TRBJ2-4	TGTGCCAGCAGCTTTACAGAAGGCAGCATTCAGTACTTC	CASSFTEGSIQYF
TRBV11-2	.	13	.	TRBJ2-4	TGTGCCAGCAGCTTAGGGCAGGTGGGGGATCAGTACTTC	CASSLGQVGDQYF
TRBV27	.	15	TRBD2	TRBJ2-4	TGTGCCAGCAGTTTTCGGACGCCGGGGGGGAACATTCAGTACTTC	CASSFRTPGGNIQYF
TRBV11-3	few	13	.	TRBJ2-2	TGTGCCAGCAGCAGATCGGGGGCCGGGGAGCTGTTTTTT	CASSRSGAGELFF
TRBV7-2	.	15	.	TRBJ1-1	TGTGCCAGCAGCTTAGGGCGGGTAAGGAACACTGAAGCTTTCTTT	CASSLGRVRNTEAFF
TRBV11-2	.	16	.	TRBJ2-5	TGTGCCAGCAGCTCAGGGGCAGCTCCGCGGTCGGGGACCCAGTACTTC	CASSSGAAPRSGTQYF
TRBV7-3	.	14	.	TRBJ1-1	TGTGCCAGCAGCTTATATGGGGGGAACACTGAAGCTTTCTTT	CASSLYGGNTEAFF